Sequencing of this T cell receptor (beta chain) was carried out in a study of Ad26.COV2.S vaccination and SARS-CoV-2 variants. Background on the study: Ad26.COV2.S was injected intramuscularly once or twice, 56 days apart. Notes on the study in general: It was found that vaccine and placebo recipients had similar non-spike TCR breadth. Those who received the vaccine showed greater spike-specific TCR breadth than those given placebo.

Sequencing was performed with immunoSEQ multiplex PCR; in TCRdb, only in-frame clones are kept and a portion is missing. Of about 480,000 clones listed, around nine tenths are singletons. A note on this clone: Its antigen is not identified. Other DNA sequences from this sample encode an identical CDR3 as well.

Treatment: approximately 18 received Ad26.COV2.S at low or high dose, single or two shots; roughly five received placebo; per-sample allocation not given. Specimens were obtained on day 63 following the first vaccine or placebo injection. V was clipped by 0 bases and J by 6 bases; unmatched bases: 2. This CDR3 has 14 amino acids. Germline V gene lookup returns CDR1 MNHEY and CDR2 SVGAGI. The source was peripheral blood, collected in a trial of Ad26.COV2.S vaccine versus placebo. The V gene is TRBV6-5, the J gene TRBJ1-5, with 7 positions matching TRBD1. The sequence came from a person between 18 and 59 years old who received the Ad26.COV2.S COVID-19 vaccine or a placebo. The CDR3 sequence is CASSYSGGGQPQHF. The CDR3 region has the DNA TGTGCCAGCAGTTACTCAGGGGGCGGTCAGCCCCAGCATTTT.